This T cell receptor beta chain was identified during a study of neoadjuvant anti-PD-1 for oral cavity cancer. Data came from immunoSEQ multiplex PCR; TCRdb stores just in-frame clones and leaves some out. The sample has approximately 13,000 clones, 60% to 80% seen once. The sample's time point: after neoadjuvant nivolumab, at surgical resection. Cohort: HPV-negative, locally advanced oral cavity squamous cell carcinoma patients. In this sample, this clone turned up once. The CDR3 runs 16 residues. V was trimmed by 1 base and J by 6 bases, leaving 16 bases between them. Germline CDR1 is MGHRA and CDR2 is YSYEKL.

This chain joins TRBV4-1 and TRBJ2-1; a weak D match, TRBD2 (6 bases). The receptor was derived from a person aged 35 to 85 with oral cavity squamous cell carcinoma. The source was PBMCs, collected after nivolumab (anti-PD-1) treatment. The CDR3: CASSQVRAGVANEQFF. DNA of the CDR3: TGCGCCAGCAGCCAAGTGAGAGCGGGCGTCGCCAATGAGCAGTTCTTC.